The 9 T cell receptor beta chains given below trace back to one sample, sequenced in a study of T cell repertoires in cytomegalovirus infection. These receptors are not linked to any known antigen. MiXCR, applied by TCRdb to the reads, yields one record per CDR3 protein. The data show about 920,000 distinct CDR3 sequences, around a third seen once. The specimen was cultured CD8+ T cells from PBMCs, collected from culture after CMV antigen stimulation. The receptors come from a human donor in good health (CMV status not recorded). Some clones in this sample may be carry-over from other donors' samples.

This chain joins TRBV6-6 and TRBJ2-1, with 7 nucleotides matching TRBD2. J gave up 5 bases and V 3 bases, and 10 bases lay outside the gene matches. This CDR3 is 16 amino acids long. Germline V gives CDR1 MNHNY, CDR2 SVGAGI (reference sequence). The CDR3: CASSYPYGGRDNEQFF. The CDR3 DNA sequence: TGTGCCAGCAGTTATCCCTACGGGGGGAGAGACAATGAGCAGTTCTTC.

This clonotype was seen a handful of times. The V gene is TRBV6-6, the J gene TRBJ2-5; 9 bases are shared with TRBD2. The J segment lost 4 bases and the V segment lost 6 bases, leaving 12 bases of the junction unmatched. The CDR3 spans 16 residues. Germline lookup yields CDR1 MNHNY and CDR2 SVGAGI (reference sequence). For the CDR3, the DNA is TGTGCCAGCAGCCCCTTGGAGCGGGGGGTTCTAGAGACCCAGTACTTC. Its protein product is CASSPLERGVLETQYF.

V and J are TRBV7-9 and TRBJ2-3; D may be TRBD2 (6 bases). Trimming took 2 bases from V and 0 from J, leaving 15 bases between them. CDR1 and CDR2 from the germline V gene are SEHNR and FQNEAQ (reference sequence). The CDR3 is 17 amino acids. CDR3 DNA: TGTGCCAGCAGCTTACCTCGGCGGGGTGGTAGCACAGATACGCAGTATTTT. It encodes CASSLPRRGGSTDTQYF.

This clonotype appeared a single time. The junction does not match germline at one end; this may be a read error. The rearrangement joins TRBV12-3 or TRBV12-4 to TRBJ1-4; 8 bases fit TRBD1. This CDR3 has 14 residues. In DNA, the CDR3 is TGTGCCAGCAGTATCCAGGGGGCGGGTGAAAAACTGTCTTTT. It is translated as CASSIQGAGEKLSF.

The chain couples TRBV27 to TRBJ2-1, with 11 nucleotides matching TRBD1. The CDR3 is made up of 15 amino acids. Germline CDR1 is MNHEY and CDR2 is SMNVEV (reference sequence). Trimming took 8 bases from V and 5 from J; bases not matched to a gene: 8. CDR3 sequence reads: CASGPGQGENNEQFF. For the CDR3, the DNA is TGTGCCAGCGGACCGGGACAGGGGGAAAACAATGAGCAGTTCTTC.

This clonotype was detected a few times. The chain uses TRBV4-1 and TRBJ2-3; perhaps TRBD2 as D (5 bases). The CDR3 totals 16 residues. Germline assignment: CDR1 MGHRA and CDR2 YSYEKL. Trimming cost V 0 bases and J 5 bases, with 15 bases left between them. CDR3 amino acids: CASSQEPSPRGDTQYF. CDR3 in DNA: TGCGCCAGCAGCCAAGAACCGTCCCCTCGGGGAGATACGCAGTATTTT.

The rearrangement joins TRBV5-1 to TRBJ2-5; D remains ambiguous. Germline CDR1 reads SGHRS; CDR2 reads YFSETQ. The CDR3 has 15 amino acids. Between the trimmed V and J ends, which lost 0 bases and 5 bases, there was a span of 14 bases. CDR3 coding DNA: TGCGCCAGCAGCTTGGATTTAGGGCTGGCGGAGACCCAGTACTTC. Amino acid sequence: CASSLDLGLAETQYF.

A few counts support this clonotype. The rearrangement links TRBV5-1 to TRBJ2-7; TRBD1 matches 8 bases. The CDR3 is made up of 14 amino acids. V dropped 4 bases and J dropped 5; count of bases not matched to a gene: 8. CDR1 is SGHRS, CDR2 YFSETQ, per germline. The chain's CDR3 is CASSIGTGGHEQYF. The CDR3 DNA is TGCGCCAGCAGCATTGGCACAGGGGGGCACGAGCAGTACTTC.

In this sample, this clonotype turned up a few times. This sequence joins TRBV4-1 and TRBJ2-3; D uncertain. This CDR3 comprises 13 residues. Germline CDR1 reads MGHRA; CDR2 reads YSYEKL. The ends were cut back, 0 bases at V and 6 bases at J, with 7 bases in the middle. The CDR3 DNA is TGCGCCAGCAGCCAAGATCGGATGGATACGCAGTATTTT. Protein product: CASSQDRMDTQYF.